Listed here are 3 T cell receptor beta chains from one sample, sequenced in a study of T cell therapy after organ transplantation. Assay used: immunoSEQ multiplex PCR; TCRdb lists only in-frame clones, some missing. The data show some 47,000 clones, over 90% seen once. Antigen specificity for these receptors is unknown. The material sequenced was CD8+ T cells from blood, taken before autologous CMV-specific T cell therapy. These receptors were taken from a human patient who had received a solid organ transplant and had CMV disease.

The chain couples TRBV19 to TRBJ2-7, with D perhaps matching TRBD2 (6 bases). The V end lost 2 bases, the J end lost 2 bases, and 22 bases lay between the germline ends. CDR1 and CDR2 (germline): LNHDA, SQIVND (reference sequence). This CDR3 contains 18 residues. The CDR3 here is CASSIRGISGDSTYEQYF. CDR3 sequence (DNA): TGTGCCAGTAGTATAAGAGGGATTTCGGGGGATTCAACCTACGAGCAGTACTTC.

The chain is built from TRBV14 and TRBJ2-7; 7 nucleotides align to TRBD1. This CDR3 has 13 amino acids. CDR1 SGHDN and CDR2 FVKESK come from the germline V gene. Germline trimming cut 2 bases from V and 3 bases from J; bases unmatched to any gene: 1. DNA of the CDR3: TGTGCCAGCAGCCAAAACAGGGGCTACGAGCAGTACTTC. Protein: CASSQNRGYEQYF.

The CDR3 DNA reads TGTGCCAGCAGCCCCTGGAGGGTCTCCTACAATGAGCAGTTCTTC. Residues: CASSPWRVSYNEQFF. The chain has TRBV7-2 and TRBJ2-1, with D possibly TRBD2 on 6 matching bases. The germline V and J ends were trimmed by 5 bases and 0 bases, with 11 bases remaining between them. This CDR3 has 15 amino acids. Germline V lookup: CDR1 SGHTA, CDR2 FQGNSA.